This entry features one T cell receptor (beta chain) sequence. Its target is unknown. The CDR3 totals 13 residues. Germline CDR1 DFQATT, CDR2 SNEGSKA (reference sequence). The sample comes from a study of monozygotic twins with inflammatory bowel disease. Amplification used two nested PCRs: about 17 cycles, then 8 to 10 cycles, on TCRalpha/TCRbeta cDNA. Reanalyzing the 5' RACE reads, TCRdb keeps one entry per CDR3 protein, without DNA. The sample totals under 200,000 distinct CDR3 sequences. Whole-study findings and limits: A single strong IBD-associated signal or clonotype was not supported by the findings. Discrimination among different T cell subtypes was not achievable.

The gene calls are TRBV20-1 and TRBJ1-5. What was sequenced was blood. The sequence came from a human donor with ulcerative colitis or Crohn's disease, or a healthy co-twin of an affected twin (not recorded which). CDR3 amino acids: CSATGGGDQPQHF.